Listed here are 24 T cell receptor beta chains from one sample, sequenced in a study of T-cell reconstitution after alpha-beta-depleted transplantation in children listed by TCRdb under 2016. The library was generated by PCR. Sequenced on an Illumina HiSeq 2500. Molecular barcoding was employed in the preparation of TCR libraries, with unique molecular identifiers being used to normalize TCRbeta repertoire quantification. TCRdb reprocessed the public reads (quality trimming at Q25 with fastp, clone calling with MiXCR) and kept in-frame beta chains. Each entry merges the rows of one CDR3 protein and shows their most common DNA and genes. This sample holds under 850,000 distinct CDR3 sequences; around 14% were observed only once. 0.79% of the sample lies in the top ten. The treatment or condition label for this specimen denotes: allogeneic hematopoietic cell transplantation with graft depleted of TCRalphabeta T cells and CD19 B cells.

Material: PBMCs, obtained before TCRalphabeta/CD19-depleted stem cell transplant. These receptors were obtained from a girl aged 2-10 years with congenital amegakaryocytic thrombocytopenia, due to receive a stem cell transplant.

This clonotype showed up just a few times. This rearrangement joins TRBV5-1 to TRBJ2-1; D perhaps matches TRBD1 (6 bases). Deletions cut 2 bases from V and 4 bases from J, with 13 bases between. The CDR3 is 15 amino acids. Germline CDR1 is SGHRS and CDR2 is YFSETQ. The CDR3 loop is CASSFGWGRYNEQFF. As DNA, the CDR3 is TGCGCCAGCAGCTTCGGTTGGGGGCGGTACAATGAGCAGTTCTTC.

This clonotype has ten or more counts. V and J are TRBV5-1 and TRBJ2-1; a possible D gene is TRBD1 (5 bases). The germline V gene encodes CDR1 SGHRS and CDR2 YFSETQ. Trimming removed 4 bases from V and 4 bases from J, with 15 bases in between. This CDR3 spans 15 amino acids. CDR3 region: CASSPRRVKYNEQFF. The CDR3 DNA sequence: TGCGCCAGCAGCCCCCGCAGGGTAAAGTACAATGAGCAGTTCTTC.

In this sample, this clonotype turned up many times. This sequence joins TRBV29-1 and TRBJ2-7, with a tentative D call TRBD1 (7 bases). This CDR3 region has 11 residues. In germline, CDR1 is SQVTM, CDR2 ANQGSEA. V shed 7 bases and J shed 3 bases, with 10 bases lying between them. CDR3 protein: CSGGDSYEQYF. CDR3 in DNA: TGCAGCGGGGGGGACAGCTACGAGCAGTACTTC.

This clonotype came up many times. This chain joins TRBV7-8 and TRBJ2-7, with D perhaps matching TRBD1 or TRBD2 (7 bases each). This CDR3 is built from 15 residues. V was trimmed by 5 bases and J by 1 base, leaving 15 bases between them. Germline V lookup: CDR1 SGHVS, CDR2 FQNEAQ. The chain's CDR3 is CASSKEAGQSYEQYF. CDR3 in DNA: TGTGCCAGCAGCAAAGAAGCGGGACAGTCCTACGAGCAGTACTTC.

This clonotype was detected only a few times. The CDR3 DNA follows: TGTGCCAGCAGCTTAGGGACGGAAAAACTCCAGTACTTC. Amino acids: CASSLGTEKLQYF. The chain uses TRBV7-7 and TRBJ2-5; no reliable D call. Germline loops: CDR1 SSHAT, CDR2 FNYEAQ (reference sequence). The CDR3 runs to 13 residues. V dropped 1 base and J dropped 10 bases, with 13 bases sitting between them.

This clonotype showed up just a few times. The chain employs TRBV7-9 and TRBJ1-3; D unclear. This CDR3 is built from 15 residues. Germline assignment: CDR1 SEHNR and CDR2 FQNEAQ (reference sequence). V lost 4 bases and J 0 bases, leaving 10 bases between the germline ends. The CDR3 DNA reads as TGTGCCAGCAGCTCCCCAGAGACCTCTGGAAACACCATATATTTT. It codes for CASSSPETSGNTIYF.

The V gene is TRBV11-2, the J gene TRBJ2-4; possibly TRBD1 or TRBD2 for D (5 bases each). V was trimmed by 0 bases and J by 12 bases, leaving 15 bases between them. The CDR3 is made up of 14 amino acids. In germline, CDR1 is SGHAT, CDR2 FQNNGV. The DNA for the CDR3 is TGTGCCAGCAGCTTAGATGGGACGCGAGGGAATCAGTACTTC. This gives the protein CASSLDGTRGNQYF.

The CDR3 bases are TGCGCCAAGTCGGAGTCGGCGGGAGCCACCGGGGAGCTGTTTTTT. As protein: CAKSESAGATGELFF. The J gene is TRBJ2-2, the V gene TRBV5-1; 7 nucleotides align to TRBD2. The CDR3 has 15 residues. CDR1 and CDR2 from the germline V gene are SGHRS and YFSETQ. The V and J ends lost 9 bases and 4 bases, in that order; junction bases with no gene match: 12.

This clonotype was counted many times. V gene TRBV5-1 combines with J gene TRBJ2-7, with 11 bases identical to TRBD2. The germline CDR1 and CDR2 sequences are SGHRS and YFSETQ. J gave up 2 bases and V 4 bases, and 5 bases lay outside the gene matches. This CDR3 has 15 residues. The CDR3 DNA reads TGCGCCAGCAGCAAGACTAGCGGGAAAACCTACGAGCAGTACTTC. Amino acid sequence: CASSKTSGKTYEQYF.

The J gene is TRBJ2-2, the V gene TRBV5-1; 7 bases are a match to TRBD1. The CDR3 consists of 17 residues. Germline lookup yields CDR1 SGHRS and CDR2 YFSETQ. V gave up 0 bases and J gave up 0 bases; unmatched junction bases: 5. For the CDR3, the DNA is TGCGCCAGCAGCTTGGGGCCCGGGACAGCGAACACCGGGGAGCTGTTTTTT. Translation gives CASSLGPGTANTGELFF.

The CDR3 is CASIASRGSSYEQYF. Written as DNA, the CDR3 is TGTGCCAGCATCGCCTCTCGCGGGAGCTCCTACGAGCAGTACTTC. The chain carries TRBV9 and TRBJ2-7; 7 bases line up with TRBD2. V was pared by 6 bases and J by 0 bases, with 9 bases of the junction left unmatched. Germline V lookup: CDR1 SGDLS, CDR2 YYNGEE. This CDR3 has 15 amino acids.

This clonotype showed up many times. Written as DNA, the CDR3 is TGTGCCAGCAGCCCCCTCGGGACAGGGGATGAAAAACTGTTTTTT. It translates to CASSPLGTGDEKLFF. The rearrangement joins TRBV7-2 to TRBJ1-4; 10 nucleotides agree with TRBD1. Germline assignment: CDR1 SGHTA and CDR2 FQGNSA. This CDR3 spans 15 amino acids. The V and J ends lost 5 bases and 6 bases, in that order; junction bases with no gene match: 6.

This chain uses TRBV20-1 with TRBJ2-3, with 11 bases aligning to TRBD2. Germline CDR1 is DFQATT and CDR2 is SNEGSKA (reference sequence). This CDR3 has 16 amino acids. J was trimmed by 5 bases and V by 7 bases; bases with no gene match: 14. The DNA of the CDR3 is TGCAGTGTCCCATTTAGCGGGAGGGCCAGGGGAGATACGCAGTATTTT. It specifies CSVPFSGRARGDTQYF.

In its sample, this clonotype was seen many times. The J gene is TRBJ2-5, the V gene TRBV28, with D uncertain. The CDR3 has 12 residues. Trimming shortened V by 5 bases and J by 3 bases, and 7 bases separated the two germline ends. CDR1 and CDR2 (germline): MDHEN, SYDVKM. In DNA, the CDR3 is TGTGCCAGCAGTCTCTATAAAGAGACCCAGTACTTC. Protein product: CASSLYKETQYF.

DNA for the CDR3: TGTGCCAGCTTCCCTTCCAGCGGGAGGTTCTACGAGCAGTACTTC. Translation gives CASFPSSGRFYEQYF. The chain uses TRBV6-1 and TRBJ2-7; 9 bases align to TRBD2. The V gene end was trimmed by 8 bases and the J gene end by 3 bases; junction bases not matched to a gene: 11. Germline CDR1 MNHNS, CDR2 SASEGT. The length of the CDR3 is 15 residues.

CDR3 loop: CASGLVLGQGIYNEQFF. The CDR3 bases are TGTGCTAGTGGTTTGGTACTAGGACAGGGAATCTACAATGAGCAGTTCTTC. The gene calls are TRBV12-5 and TRBJ2-1, with 8 bases aligning to TRBD1. Germline CDR1 LGHNT, CDR2 FRNRAP. V trimming: 0 bases; J trimming: 3 bases; junction bases outside the gene matches: 7. The CDR3 extends over 17 amino acids.

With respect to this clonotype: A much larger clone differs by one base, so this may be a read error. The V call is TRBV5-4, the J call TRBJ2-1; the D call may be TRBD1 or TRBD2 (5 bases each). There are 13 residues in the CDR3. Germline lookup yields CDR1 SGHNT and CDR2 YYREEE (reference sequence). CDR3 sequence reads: CARSLGPANEQFF. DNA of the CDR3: TGTGCCCGCAGCTTGGGACCGGCTAATGAGCAGTTCTTC.

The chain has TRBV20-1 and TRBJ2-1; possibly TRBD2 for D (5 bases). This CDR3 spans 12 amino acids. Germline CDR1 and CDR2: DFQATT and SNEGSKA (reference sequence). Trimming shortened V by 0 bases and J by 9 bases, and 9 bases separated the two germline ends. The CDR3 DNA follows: TGCAGTGCTAGAGACCTACGGGGTGAGCAGTTCTTC. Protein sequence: CSARDLRGEQFF.

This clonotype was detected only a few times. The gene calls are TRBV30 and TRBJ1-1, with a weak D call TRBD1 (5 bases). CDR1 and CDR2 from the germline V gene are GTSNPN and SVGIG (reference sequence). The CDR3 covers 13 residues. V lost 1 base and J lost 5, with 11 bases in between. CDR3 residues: CAWSAIRGTEAFF. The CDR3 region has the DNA TGTGCCTGGAGTGCGATCCGGGGGACTGAAGCTTTCTTT.

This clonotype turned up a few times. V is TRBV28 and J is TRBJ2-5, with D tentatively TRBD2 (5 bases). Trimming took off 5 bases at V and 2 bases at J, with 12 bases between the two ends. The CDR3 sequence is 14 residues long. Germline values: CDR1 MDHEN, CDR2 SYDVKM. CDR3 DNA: TGTGCCAGCAGTGTGACTAATTTACAAGAGACCCAGTACTTC. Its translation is CASSVTNLQETQYF.

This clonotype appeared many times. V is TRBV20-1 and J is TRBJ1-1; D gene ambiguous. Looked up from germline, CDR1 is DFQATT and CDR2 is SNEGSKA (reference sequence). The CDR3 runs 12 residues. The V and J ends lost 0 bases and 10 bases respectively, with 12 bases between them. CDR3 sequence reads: CSARDTPDAAFF. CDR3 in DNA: TGCAGTGCTAGAGATACGCCGGATGCAGCTTTCTTT.

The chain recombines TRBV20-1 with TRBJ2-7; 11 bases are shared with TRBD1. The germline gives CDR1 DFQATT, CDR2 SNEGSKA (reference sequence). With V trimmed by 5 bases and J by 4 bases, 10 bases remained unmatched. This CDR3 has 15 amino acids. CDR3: CSASGTGGSWYEQYF. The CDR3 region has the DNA TGCAGTGCTTCCGGGACAGGGGGTTCTTGGTACGAGCAGTACTTC.

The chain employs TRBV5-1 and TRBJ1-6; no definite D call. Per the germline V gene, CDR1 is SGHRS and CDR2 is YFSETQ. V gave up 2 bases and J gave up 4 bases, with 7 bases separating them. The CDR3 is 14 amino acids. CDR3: CASSLRDYNSPLHF. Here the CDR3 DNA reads TGCGCCAGCAGCTTACGGGATTATAATTCACCCCTCCACTTT. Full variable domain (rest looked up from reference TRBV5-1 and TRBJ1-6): KAGVTQTPRYLIKTRGQQVTLSCSPISGHRSVSWYQQTPGQGLQFLFEYFSETQRNKGNFPGRFSGRQFSNSRSEMNVSTLELGDSALYLCASSLRDYNSPLHFGNGTRLTVT.

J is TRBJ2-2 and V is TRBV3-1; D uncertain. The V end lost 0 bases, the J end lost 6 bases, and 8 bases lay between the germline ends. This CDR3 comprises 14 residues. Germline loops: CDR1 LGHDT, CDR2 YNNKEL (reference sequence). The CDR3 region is CASSQDGAAGELFF. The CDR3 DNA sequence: TGTGCCAGCAGCCAAGATGGCGCGGCCGGGGAGCTGTTTTTT. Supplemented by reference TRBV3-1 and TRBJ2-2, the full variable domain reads DTAVSQTPKYLVTQMGNDKSIKCEQNLGHDTMYWYKQDSKKFLKIMFSYNNKELIINETVPNRFSPKSPDKAHLNLHINSLELGDSAVYFCASSQDGAAGELFFGEGSRLTVL.